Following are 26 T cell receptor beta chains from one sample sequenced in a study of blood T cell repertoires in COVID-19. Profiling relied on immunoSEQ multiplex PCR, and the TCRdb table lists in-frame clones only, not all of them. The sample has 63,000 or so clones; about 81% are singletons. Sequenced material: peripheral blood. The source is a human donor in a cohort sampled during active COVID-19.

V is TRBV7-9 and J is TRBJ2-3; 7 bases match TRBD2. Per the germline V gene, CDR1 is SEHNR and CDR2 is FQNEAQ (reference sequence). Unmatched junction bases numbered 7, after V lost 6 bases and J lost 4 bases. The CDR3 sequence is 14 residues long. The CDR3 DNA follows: TGTGCCAGCAGGGGAGGGTCCCTAGCAGATACGCAGTATTTT. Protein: CASRGGSLADTQYF.

The CDR3 sequence is CASSPQSGQIIHNEQFF. Here the CDR3 DNA reads TGTGCCAGCAGTCCTCAATCGGGACAGATAATACACAATGAGCAGTTCTTC. The chain employs TRBV27 and TRBJ2-1; 7 nucleotides align to TRBD1. Trimming took 5 bases from V and 5 from J; bases not matched to a gene: 15. CDR1 and CDR2 from the germline V gene are MNHEY and SMNVEV (reference sequence). This CDR3 spans 17 amino acids.

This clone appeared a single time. CDR3 sequence reads: CASSQPGTSGRPKETQYF. CDR3 nucleotide sequence: TGTGCCAGCAGCCAACCCGGGACTAGCGGGAGGCCCAAAGAGACCCAGTACTTC. The V and J genes are TRBV3-1 (or the pseudogene TRBV3-2) and TRBJ2-5; 15 bases fit TRBD2. Germline V gives CDR1 LGHDT, CDR2 YNNKEL (reference sequence). The V and J ends lost 2 bases and 3 bases, in that order; junction bases with no gene match: 7. The CDR3 spans 18 residues.

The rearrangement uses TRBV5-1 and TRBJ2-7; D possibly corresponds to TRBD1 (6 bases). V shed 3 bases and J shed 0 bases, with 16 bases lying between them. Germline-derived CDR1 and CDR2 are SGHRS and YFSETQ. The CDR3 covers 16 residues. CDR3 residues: CASSSNRQASSYEQYF. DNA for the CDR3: TGCGCCAGCAGCTCTAATAGACAGGCGAGCTCCTACGAGCAGTACTTC.

CDR3 nucleotide sequence: TGTGCCTGGAATCAGGGTCTAAACTATGGCTACACCTTC. Translating gives CAWNQGLNYGYTF. The chain carries TRBV30 and TRBJ1-2; D is possibly TRBD1 (5 bases). Per the germline V gene, CDR1 is GTSNPN and CDR2 is SVGIG (reference sequence). This CDR3 has 13 amino acids. Trimming removed 4 bases from V and 2 bases from J, with 11 bases in between.

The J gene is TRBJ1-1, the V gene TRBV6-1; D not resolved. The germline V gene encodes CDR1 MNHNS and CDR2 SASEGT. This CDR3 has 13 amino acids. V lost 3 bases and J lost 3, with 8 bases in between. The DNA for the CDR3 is TGTGCCAGCAGTGACCGGGGTCACACTGAAGCTTTCTTT. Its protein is CASSDRGHTEAFF.

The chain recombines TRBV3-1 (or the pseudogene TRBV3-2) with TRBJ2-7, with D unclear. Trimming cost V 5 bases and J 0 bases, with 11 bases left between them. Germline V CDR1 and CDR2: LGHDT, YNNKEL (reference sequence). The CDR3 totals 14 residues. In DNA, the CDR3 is TGTGCCAGCAGCTGGTCGTCGAGCTCCTACGAGCAGTACTTC. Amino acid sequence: CASSWSSSSYEQYF.

The CDR3 region has the DNA TGTGCCAGCAGCCAAGGACTTAGCGGACCCTACGAGCAGTACTTC. Encoded protein: CASSQGLSGPYEQYF. V is TRBV3-1 (or the pseudogene TRBV3-2) and J is TRBJ2-7, with D possibly matching TRBD2 (6 bases). V lost 1 base and J lost 2, with 12 bases in between. This CDR3 has 15 residues. Germline V gene sequence: CDR1 LGHDT, CDR2 YNNKEL (reference sequence).

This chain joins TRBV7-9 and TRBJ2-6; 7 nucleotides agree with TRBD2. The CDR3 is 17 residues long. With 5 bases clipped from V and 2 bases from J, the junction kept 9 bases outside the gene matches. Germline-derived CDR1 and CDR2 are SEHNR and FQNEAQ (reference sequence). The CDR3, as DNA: TGTGCCAGCAGCCGCGGCGGGGGAACTCCTGGGGCCAACGTCCTGACTTTC. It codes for CASSRGGGTPGANVLTF.

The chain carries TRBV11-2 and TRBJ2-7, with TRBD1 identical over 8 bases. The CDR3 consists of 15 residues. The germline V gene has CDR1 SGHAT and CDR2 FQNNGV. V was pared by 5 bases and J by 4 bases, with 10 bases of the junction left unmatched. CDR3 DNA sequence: TGTGCCAGCAGCCCATCGGGACAGGCTACTTACGAGCAGTACTTC. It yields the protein CASSPSGQATYEQYF. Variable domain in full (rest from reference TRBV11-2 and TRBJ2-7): EAGVAQSPRYKIIEKRQSVAFWCNPISGHATLYWYQQILGQGPKLLIQFQNNGVVDDSQLPKDRFSAERLKGVDSTLKIQPAKLEDSAVYLCASSPSGQATYEQYFGPGTRLTVT.

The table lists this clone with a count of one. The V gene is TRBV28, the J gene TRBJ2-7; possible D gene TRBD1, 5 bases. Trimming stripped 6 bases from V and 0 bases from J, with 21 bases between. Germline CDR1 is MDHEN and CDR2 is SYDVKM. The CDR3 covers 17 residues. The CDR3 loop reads CASSPSWGTSSSYEQYF. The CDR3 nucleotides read TGTGCCAGCAGCCCAAGCTGGGGCACCAGCTCCTCCTACGAGCAGTACTTC. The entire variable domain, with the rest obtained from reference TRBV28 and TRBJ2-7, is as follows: DVKVTQSSRYLVKRTGEKVFLECVQDMDHENMFWYRQDPGLGLRLIYFSYDVKMKEKGDIPEGYSVSREKKERFSLILESASTNQTSMYLCASSPSWGTSSSYEQYFGPGTRLTVT.

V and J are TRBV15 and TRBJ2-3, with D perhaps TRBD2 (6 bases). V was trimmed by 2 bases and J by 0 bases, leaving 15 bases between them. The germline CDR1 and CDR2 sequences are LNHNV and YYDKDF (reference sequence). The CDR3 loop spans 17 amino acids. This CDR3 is CATSRRGGAKSTDTQYF. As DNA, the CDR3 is TGTGCCACCAGCAGACGCGGAGGGGCGAAGAGCACAGATACGCAGTATTTT.

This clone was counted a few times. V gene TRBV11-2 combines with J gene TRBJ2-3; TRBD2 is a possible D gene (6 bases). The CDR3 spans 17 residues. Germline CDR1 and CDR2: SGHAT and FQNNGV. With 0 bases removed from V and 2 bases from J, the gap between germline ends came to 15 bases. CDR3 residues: CASSLDRGWGTTDTQYF. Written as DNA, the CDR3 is TGTGCCAGCAGCTTAGATCGGGGGTGGGGGACCACAGATACGCAGTATTTT.

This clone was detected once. The CDR3 here is CASSRLAGGGIQETQYF. The CDR3 region has the DNA TGTGCCAGCAGCCGTCTAGCGGGAGGGGGAATTCAAGAGACCCAGTACTTC. The V call is TRBV9, the J call TRBJ2-5, with 12 bases aligning to TRBD2. The CDR3 loop spans 17 amino acids. Germline CDR1 SGDLS, CDR2 YYNGEE. Unmatched junction bases numbered 9, after V lost 4 bases and J lost 2 bases.

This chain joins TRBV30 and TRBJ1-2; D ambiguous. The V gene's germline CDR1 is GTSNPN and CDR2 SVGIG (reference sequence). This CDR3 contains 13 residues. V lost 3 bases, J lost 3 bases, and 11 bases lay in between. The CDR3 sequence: CAWSRVLDYGYTF. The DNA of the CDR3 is TGTGCCTGGAGCCGAGTTTTGGACTATGGCTACACCTTC.

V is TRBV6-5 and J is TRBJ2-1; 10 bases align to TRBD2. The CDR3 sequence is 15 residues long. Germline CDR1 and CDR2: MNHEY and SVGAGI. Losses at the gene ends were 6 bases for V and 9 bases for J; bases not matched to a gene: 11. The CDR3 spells CASRVTAGGPVEQFF. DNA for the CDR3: TGTGCCAGCAGGGTTACAGCGGGAGGGCCGGTTGAGCAGTTCTTC.

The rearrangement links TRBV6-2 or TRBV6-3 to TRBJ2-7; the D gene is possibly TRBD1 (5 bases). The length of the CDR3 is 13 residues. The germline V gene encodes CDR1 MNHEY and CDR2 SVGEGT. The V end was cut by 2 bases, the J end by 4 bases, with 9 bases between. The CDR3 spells CASSYATAYEQYF. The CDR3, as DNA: TGTGCCAGCAGTTACGCGACAGCTTACGAGCAGTACTTC.

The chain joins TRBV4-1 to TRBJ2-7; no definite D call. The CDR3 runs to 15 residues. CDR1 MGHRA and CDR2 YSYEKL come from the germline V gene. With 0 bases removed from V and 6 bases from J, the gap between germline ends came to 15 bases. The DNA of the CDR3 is TGCGCCAGCAGCCAAGATAACCGTCCGCCCGGCGAGCAGTACTTC. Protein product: CASSQDNRPPGEQYF.

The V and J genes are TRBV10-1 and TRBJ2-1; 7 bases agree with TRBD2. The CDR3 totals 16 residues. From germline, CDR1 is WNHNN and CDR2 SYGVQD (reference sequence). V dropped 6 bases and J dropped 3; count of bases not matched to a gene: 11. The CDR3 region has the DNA TGCGCCAGCAGCCTCGATCCCGGGAGGAGCTACAATGAGCAGTTCTTC. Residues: CASSLDPGRSYNEQFF.

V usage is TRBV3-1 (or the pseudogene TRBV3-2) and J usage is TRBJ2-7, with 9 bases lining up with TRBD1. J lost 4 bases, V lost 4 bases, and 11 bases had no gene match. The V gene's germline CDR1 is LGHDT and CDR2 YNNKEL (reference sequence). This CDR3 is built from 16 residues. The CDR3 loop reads CASSLTVGQGWYEQYF. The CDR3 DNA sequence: TGTGCCAGCAGCCTAACGGTGGGACAGGGTTGGTACGAGCAGTACTTC.

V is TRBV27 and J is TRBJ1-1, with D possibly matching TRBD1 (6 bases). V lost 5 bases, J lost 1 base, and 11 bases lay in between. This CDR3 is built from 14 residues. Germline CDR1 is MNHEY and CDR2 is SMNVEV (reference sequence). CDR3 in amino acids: CASSIQGRNTEAFF. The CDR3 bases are TGTGCCAGCAGTATACAGGGTCGGAACACTGAAGCTTTCTTT.

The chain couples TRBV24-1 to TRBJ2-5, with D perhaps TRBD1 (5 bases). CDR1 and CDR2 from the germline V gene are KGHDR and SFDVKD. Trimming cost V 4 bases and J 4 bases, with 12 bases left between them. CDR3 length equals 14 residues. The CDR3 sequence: CATSEKQDRETQYF. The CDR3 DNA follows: TGTGCCACCAGTGAAAAACAGGATAGAGAGACCCAGTACTTC.

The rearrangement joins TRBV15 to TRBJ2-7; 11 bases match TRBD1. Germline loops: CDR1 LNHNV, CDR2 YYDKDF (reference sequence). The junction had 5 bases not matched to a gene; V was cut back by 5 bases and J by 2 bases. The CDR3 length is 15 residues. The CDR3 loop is CATSHGTGGPYEQYF. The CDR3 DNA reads TGTGCCACCAGCCATGGGACAGGGGGTCCCTACGAGCAGTACTTC.

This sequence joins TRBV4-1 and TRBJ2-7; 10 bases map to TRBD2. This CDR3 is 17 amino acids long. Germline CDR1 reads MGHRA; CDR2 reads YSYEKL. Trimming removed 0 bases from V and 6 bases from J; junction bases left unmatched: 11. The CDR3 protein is CASSQEDGRLAGVEQYF. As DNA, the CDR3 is TGCGCCAGCAGCCAAGAGGACGGGAGGCTAGCGGGAGTCGAGCAGTACTTC.

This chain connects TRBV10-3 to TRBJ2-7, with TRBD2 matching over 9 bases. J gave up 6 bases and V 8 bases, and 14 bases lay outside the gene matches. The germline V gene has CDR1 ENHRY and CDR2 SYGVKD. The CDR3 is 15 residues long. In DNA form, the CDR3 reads TGTGCCATCTCCCAAGGGGGAATTAGCGGGAGCGAGCAGTACTTC. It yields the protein CAISQGGISGSEQYF.

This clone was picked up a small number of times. Written as DNA, the CDR3 is TGTGCCAGCAGACCACTTCCCGACAGTTCCTACGAGCAGTACTTC. Translating gives CASRPLPDSSYEQYF. The rearrangement uses TRBV28 and TRBJ2-7, with D perhaps TRBD1 (5 bases). Germline CDR1 reads MDHEN; CDR2 reads SYDVKM. With 6 bases removed from V and 1 base from J, the gap between germline ends came to 16 bases. This CDR3 has 15 amino acids.